Each of the 31 T cell receptor beta chains below was sequenced from the same sample in a study of blood T cell repertoires in COVID-19. Some clones are missing from TCRdb's copy, which holds only in-frame ones; the method was immunoSEQ multiplex PCR. The repertoire holds about 75,000 clones, with more than 65% as singletons. Material for sequencing was peripheral blood. The source is a woman of 80 years or more with active or convalescent COVID-19.

This chain connects TRBV4-3 to TRBJ1-5; perhaps TRBD1 as D (6 bases). Germline values: CDR1 LGHNA, CDR2 YSLEER. The CDR3 sequence is 15 residues long. V gave up 1 base and J gave up 9 bases, with 16 bases separating them. CDR3 sequence reads: CASSQVVGGQWPQHF. The CDR3 region has the DNA TGCGCCAGCAGCCAAGTTGTCGGGGGGCAGTGGCCCCAGCATTTT.

This clone has only a few counts. The chain is built from TRBV6-5 and TRBJ2-3; 7 bases line up with TRBD2. CDR3 size: 14 residues. Germline-derived CDR1 and CDR2 are MNHEY and SVGAGI. The J segment lost 1 base and the V segment lost 6 bases, leaving 4 bases of the junction unmatched. CDR3 loop: CASRGLAGTDTQYF. As DNA, the CDR3 is TGTGCCAGCAGAGGGCTAGCGGGCACAGATACGCAGTATTTT.

The rearrangement links TRBV28 to TRBJ2-2; TRBD1 might be the D (5 bases). Germline CDR1 and CDR2: MDHEN and SYDVKM. Trimming removed 6 bases from V and 4 bases from J, with 21 bases in between. The CDR3 runs 17 residues. CDR3 amino acids: CASSPRGQGSGTGELFF. In DNA form, the CDR3 reads TGTGCCAGCAGCCCAAGGGGTCAAGGGTCGGGCACCGGGGAGCTGTTTTTT.

The chain carries TRBV5-1 and TRBJ1-4; no clear D. Germline CDR1 is SGHRS and CDR2 is YFSETQ. V lost 1 base to trimming and J lost 3 bases, with 7 bases between them. This CDR3 comprises 14 residues. CDR3: CASSLRGSNEKLFF. Here the CDR3 DNA reads TGCGCCAGCAGCTTGAGAGGGTCTAATGAAAAACTGTTTTTT. The whole variable domain, remainder taken from reference TRBV5-1 and TRBJ1-4, is KAGVTQTPRYLIKTRGQQVTLSCSPISGHRSVSWYQQTPGQGLQFLFEYFSETQRNKGNFPGRFSGRQFSNSRSEMNVSTLELGDSALYLCASSLRGSNEKLFFGSGTQLSVL.

This clone turned up a few times. The chain couples TRBV6-2 or TRBV6-3 to TRBJ1-1; maybe TRBD1 (6 bases). CDR1 and CDR2 from the germline V gene are MNHEY and SVGEGT. The CDR3 runs 15 residues. V lost 2 bases to trimming and J lost 6 bases, with 16 bases between them. CDR3 sequence reads: CASSYGAGVLSEAFF. CDR3 sequence (DNA): TGTGCCAGCAGTTACGGGGCAGGGGTGTTATCTGAAGCTTTCTTT.

This clone was detected only once. The chain combines TRBV6-4 with TRBJ1-2; 8 nucleotides match TRBD1. Germline trimming cut 5 bases from V and 4 bases from J; bases unmatched to any gene: 6. This CDR3 region has 14 residues. Germline assignment: CDR1 MRHNA and CDR2 SNTAGT. CDR3 sequence reads: CASSQQGGSYGYTF. The CDR3 DNA reads as TGTGCCAGCAGTCAACAGGGGGGGAGCTATGGCTACACCTTC.

This chain links TRBV5-1 with TRBJ2-7; D unresolved. Per the germline V gene, CDR1 is SGHRS and CDR2 is YFSETQ. V was trimmed by 0 bases and J by 4 bases, leaving 5 bases between them. The CDR3 runs 12 residues. DNA for the CDR3: TGCGCCAGCAGCTTGGATCGGTACGAGCAGTACTTC. It codes for CASSLDRYEQYF. The full variable domain, completed using reference TRBV5-1 and TRBJ2-7, is KAGVTQTPRYLIKTRGQQVTLSCSPISGHRSVSWYQQTPGQGLQFLFEYFSETQRNKGNFPGRFSGRQFSNSRSEMNVSTLELGDSALYLCASSLDRYEQYFGPGTRLTVT.

The chain has TRBV10-3 and TRBJ2-7, with 10 bases lining up with TRBD2. Germline CDR1 ENHRY, CDR2 SYGVKD. The V and J ends lost 1 base and 7 bases, in that order; junction bases with no gene match: 10. This CDR3 spans 16 amino acids. This chain's CDR3 is CAISEWSSGSGAEQYF. As DNA, the CDR3 is TGTGCCATCAGTGAGTGGTCTAGCGGGAGCGGGGCAGAGCAGTACTTC.

The gene calls are TRBV12-3 or TRBV12-4 and TRBJ2-7, with D uncertain. The CDR3 spans 13 residues. Trimming removed 3 bases from V and 0 bases from J, with 6 bases in between. CDR3 in amino acids: CASSFPSSYEQYF. The CDR3 DNA reads as TGTGCCAGCAGTTTTCCCAGCTCCTACGAGCAGTACTTC.

Concerning this clone itself: The junction does not match germline at one end; this may be a read error. Other DNA sequences within the sample encode an identical CDR3. V and J are TRBV7-2 and TRBJ1-6; unclear D gene. Germline V gives CDR1 SGHTA, CDR2 FQGNSA. This CDR3 is built from 14 residues. The CDR3 loop is CASSLVDYRSPLHF. In DNA, the CDR3 is TGTGCCAGCAGCTTAGTAGACTACCGGTCACCCCTCCATTTT.

The gene calls are TRBV27 and TRBJ2-5; 7 nucleotides align to TRBD2. CDR1 and CDR2 (germline): MNHEY, SMNVEV (reference sequence). The ends lost 2 bases at V and 4 bases at J; junction bases unmatched: 19. The CDR3 length is 19 residues. The CDR3 coding sequence is TGTGCCAGCAGTTTACCGCGACTAAGGGACGGGGGGAGGGGAGAGACCCAGTACTTC. Protein: CASSLPRLRDGGRGETQYF.

The genes are TRBV6-6 and TRBJ2-7, with a tentative D call TRBD2 (6 bases). This CDR3 is built from 14 residues. The V end lost 2 bases, the J end lost 4 bases, and 12 bases lay between the germline ends. The germline gives CDR1 MNHNY, CDR2 SVGAGI (reference sequence). CDR3 sequence: CASSYGRGGYEQYF. The CDR3 coding sequence is TGTGCCAGCAGTTACGGTAGGGGAGGTTACGAGCAGTACTTC.

The V and J genes are TRBV19 and TRBJ2-3, with TRBD2 as a possible D gene (6 bases). The CDR3 totals 13 residues. Trimming cost V 9 bases and J 1 base, with 11 bases left between them. CDR1 and CDR2 (germline): LNHDA, SQIVND (reference sequence). The DNA of the CDR3 is TGTGCCAGCCTAGCGTATGGCACAGATACGCAGTATTTT. Amino acid sequence: CASLAYGTDTQYF.

The rearrangement links TRBV29-1 to TRBJ2-4, with 7 bases fitting TRBD1. Germline V gene lookup returns CDR1 SQVTM and CDR2 ANQGSEA. This CDR3 is 15 amino acids long. J was trimmed by 1 base and V by 7 bases; bases with no gene match: 10. The CDR3 here is CSAGDSSAAKNIQYF. As DNA, the CDR3 is TGCAGCGCCGGGGACAGTTCCGCGGCCAAAAACATTCAGTACTTC.

The chain links TRBV7-9 to TRBJ1-4; D unresolved. In germline, CDR1 is SEHNR, CDR2 FQNEAQ (reference sequence). CDR3 length: 14 amino acids. The V and J ends lost 4 bases and 5 bases respectively, with 11 bases between them. The CDR3 DNA follows: TGTGCCAGCAGCTCCACAGAGGGAAATGAAAAACTGTTTTTT. Amino acids: CASSSTEGNEKLFF. Drawing the rest from reference TRBV7-9 and TRBJ1-4, the complete variable domain is DTGVSQNPRHKITKRGQNVTFRCDPISEHNRLYWYRQTLGQGPEFLTYFQNEAQLEKSRLLSDRFSAERPKGSFSTLEIQRTEQGDSAMYLCASSSTEGNEKLFFGSGTQLSVL.

CDR3 region: CASSYSLDQPQHF. The CDR3 DNA sequence: TGTGCCAGCAGTTACTCTTTAGATCAGCCCCAGCATTTT. This chain uses TRBV6-5 with TRBJ1-5; D not certain. In germline, CDR1 is MNHEY, CDR2 SVGAGI. CDR3 length equals 13 residues. The germline V and J ends were trimmed by 0 bases and 5 bases, with 5 bases remaining between them.

The chain couples TRBV18 to TRBJ1-2; D is possibly TRBD1 (6 bases). CDR1 and CDR2 (germline): KGHSH, LQKENI. The CDR3 has 15 residues. Between the trimmed V and J ends, which lost 5 bases and 4 bases, there was a span of 17 bases. CDR3 loop: CASSETQQGGYGYTF. The CDR3 DNA follows: TGTGCCAGCTCAGAAACACAACAGGGTGGCTATGGCTACACCTTC.

V gene TRBV7-2 combines with J gene TRBJ1-6, with 11 bases that match TRBD1. Per the germline V gene, CDR1 is SGHTA and CDR2 is FQGNSA. J gave up 6 bases and V 6 bases, and 7 bases lay outside the gene matches. This CDR3 is built from 16 residues. The CDR3 region has the DNA TGTGCCAGCAGAGCAGAGGGGACAGGGGGTAATTCACCCCTCCACTTT. Residues: CASRAEGTGGNSPLHF.

The chain has TRBV18 and TRBJ2-7; a weak D match, TRBD2 (7 bases). Looked up from germline, CDR1 is KGHSH and CDR2 is LQKENI. This CDR3 is 13 amino acids long. The germline V and J ends were trimmed by 3 bases and 6 bases, with 12 bases remaining between them. The DNA for the CDR3 is TGTGCCAGCTCACCGCGAGGGGGGGTCGAGCAGTACTTC. It yields the protein CASSPRGGVEQYF.

J is TRBJ2-1 and V is TRBV6-5; D unresolved. The germline V gene encodes CDR1 MNHEY and CDR2 SVGAGI. CDR3 size: 16 residues. The V and J ends lost 4 bases and 0 bases respectively, with 13 bases between them. The CDR3 DNA reads as TGTGCCAGCAGTTCTGCCCTGGCTAGCTCCTACAATGAGCAGTTCTTC. Encoded protein: CASSSALASSYNEQFF.

The V call is TRBV24-1, the J call TRBJ2-3; 10 nucleotides align to TRBD2. Germline CDR1 reads KGHDR; CDR2 reads SFDVKD. The CDR3 consists of 16 residues. With V trimmed by 1 base and J by 3 bases, 3 bases remained unmatched. The CDR3 loop is CATSDLSSGRTDTQYF. The CDR3 DNA reads TGTGCCACCAGTGATTTAAGTAGCGGGAGGACAGATACGCAGTATTTT.

The chain carries TRBV5-6 and TRBJ1-1, with TRBD1 matching over 7 bases. CDR3 size: 15 residues. CDR1 and CDR2 (germline): SGHDT, YYEEEE. After removal of 6 bases from V and 6 bases from J, the junction contained 14 bases not matched to a gene. The CDR3 nucleotides read TGTGCCAGCACCACCAGGTCCAGGGGGAGGCCTGAAGCTTTCTTT. Translated, it gives CASTTRSRGRPEAFF.

This sequence joins TRBV7-8 and TRBJ2-7; 7 positions agree with TRBD2. This CDR3 is built from 14 residues. The junction had 6 bases not matched to a gene; V was cut back by 5 bases and J by 2 bases. Germline CDR1 is SGHVS and CDR2 is FQNEAQ. DNA for the CDR3: TGTGCCAGCAGCATTAGCGGGTACCCCTACGAGCAGTACTTC. This translates into CASSISGYPYEQYF. Based on the CDR3 plus reference TRBV7-8 and TRBJ2-7, the full variable domain is GAGVSQSPRYKVAKRGQDVALRCDPISGHVSLFWYQQALGQGPEFLTYFQNEAQLDKSGLPSDRFFAERPEGSVSTLKIQRTQQEDSAVYLCASSISGYPYEQYFGPGTRLTVT.

The chain links TRBV19 to TRBJ1-1; maybe TRBD1 (6 bases). Germline CDR1 reads LNHDA; CDR2 reads SQIVND (reference sequence). With 2 bases removed from V and 8 bases from J, the gap between germline ends came to 15 bases. The CDR3 spans 14 residues. CDR3 protein: CASSILGAQGEAFF. CDR3 sequence (DNA): TGTGCCAGTAGTATATTGGGGGCGCAAGGAGAAGCTTTCTTT.

This clone showed up just a few times. The CDR3, as DNA: TGCAGCGCGGTACAGGGGCGCACTGAAGCTTTCTTT. The encoded protein is CSAVQGRTEAFF. V gene TRBV29-1 combines with J gene TRBJ1-1; 7 bases match TRBD1. The germline gives CDR1 SQVTM, CDR2 ANQGSEA. This CDR3 has 12 residues. V lost 7 bases and J lost 4; bases outside the gene matches: 6.

This clone occurred once. The chain links TRBV18 to TRBJ1-2; TRBD1 might be the D (6 bases). Germline loops: CDR1 KGHSH, CDR2 LQKENI. The CDR3 runs 13 residues. V gave up 4 bases and J gave up 8 bases, with 14 bases separating them. For the CDR3, the DNA is TGTGCCAGCTCACAAGGACAGCATCAAGGCTACACCTTC. This translates into CASSQGQHQGYTF.

The chain couples TRBV5-3 to TRBJ2-7, with 9 bases fitting TRBD1. TRBV5-3 counts as an open reading frame of uncertain function. V was pared by 3 bases and J by 4 bases, with 17 bases of the junction left unmatched. This CDR3 spans 18 amino acids. CDR3 DNA: TGTGCCAGAAGCTCCCCCCGGGACAGGGTAGATAGATGGTACGAGCAGTACTTC. As protein: CARSSPRDRVDRWYEQYF.

The CDR3 here is CASSLRGLYEQYF. In nucleotides, the CDR3 is TGTGCCAGCAGTCTCAGGGGGCTGTACGAGCAGTACTTC. The rearrangement joins TRBV28 to TRBJ2-7, with TRBD1 identical over 8 bases. Germline lookup yields CDR1 MDHEN and CDR2 SYDVKM. The CDR3 consists of 13 residues. With 5 bases clipped from V and 4 bases from J, the junction kept 4 bases outside the gene matches.

V gene TRBV7-2 combines with J gene TRBJ2-7; TRBD2 agrees at 8 bases. The CDR3 is made up of 17 amino acids. The germline CDR1 and CDR2 sequences are SGHTA and FQGNSA. With V trimmed by 2 bases and J by 3 bases, 12 bases remained unmatched. The CDR3 region is CASSLLSGTFTVYEQYF. The CDR3 coding sequence is TGTGCCAGCAGCTTACTTAGCGGGACCTTCACCGTCTACGAGCAGTACTTC.

The chain employs TRBV7-3 and TRBJ1-2, with D hard to call. The CDR3 contains 13 residues. Trimming took off 1 base at V and 6 bases at J, with 9 bases between the two ends. Germline CDR1 and CDR2: SGHTA and FQGTGA. DNA of the CDR3: TGTGCCAGCAGCTTAAACGGAGTTCATGGCTACACCTTC. It translates to CASSLNGVHGYTF. Variable domain in full (rest from reference TRBV7-3 and TRBJ1-2): GAGVSQTPSNKVTEKGKYVELRCDPISGHTALYWYRQSLGQGPEFLIYFQGTGAADDSGLPNDRFFAVRPEGSVSTLKIQRTERGDSAVYLCASSLNGVHGYTFGSGTRLTVV.

The gene calls are TRBV12-5 and TRBJ1-4, with D tentatively TRBD1 (5 bases). The CDR3 is 15 residues long. The V and J ends lost 5 bases and 12 bases respectively, with 22 bases between them. Germline loops: CDR1 LGHNT, CDR2 FRNRAP. CDR3 DNA sequence: TGTGCTAGTGGTCCCTGGACACCCGGACAAGGGGAACTGTTTTTT. This codes for CASGPWTPGQGELFF.